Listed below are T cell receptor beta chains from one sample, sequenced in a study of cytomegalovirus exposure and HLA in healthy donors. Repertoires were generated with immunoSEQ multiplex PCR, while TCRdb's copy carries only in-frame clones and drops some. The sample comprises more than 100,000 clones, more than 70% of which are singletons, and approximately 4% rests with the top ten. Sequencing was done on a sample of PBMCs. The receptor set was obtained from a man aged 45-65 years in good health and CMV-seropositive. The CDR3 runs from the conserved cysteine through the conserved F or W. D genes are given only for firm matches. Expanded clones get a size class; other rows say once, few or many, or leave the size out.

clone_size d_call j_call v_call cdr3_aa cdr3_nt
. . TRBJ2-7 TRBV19 CASSSEVTGSDLSQYF TGTGCCAGTAGTTCCGAAGTTACAGGGTCCGACCTGAGTCAGTACTTC
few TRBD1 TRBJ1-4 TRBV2 CASSRGQGSNEKLFF TGTGCCAGCAGCCGCGGACAGGGGAGTAATGAAAAACTGTTTTTT
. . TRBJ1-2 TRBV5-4 CASSLGRDTVYGYTF TGTGCCAGCAGCTTGGGCAGGGACACCGTCTATGGCTACACCTTC
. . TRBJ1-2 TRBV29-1 CSVTGQPPNYGYTF TGCAGCGTTACTGGACAGCCCCCTAACTATGGCTACACCTTC
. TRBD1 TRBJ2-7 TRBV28 CASSLDMTGNSEQYF TGTGCCAGCAGTTTAGATATGACAGGGAATAGCGAGCAGTACTTC
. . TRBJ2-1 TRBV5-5 CASSLGAAFNEQFF TGTGCCAGCAGCTTGGGGGCCGCTTTCAATGAGCAGTTCTTC
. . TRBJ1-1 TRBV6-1 CASSFRQMNTEAFF TGTGCCAGCAGTTTTAGACAGATGAACACTGAAGCTTTCTTT
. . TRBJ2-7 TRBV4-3 CASSQDRVSAYEQYF TGCGCCAGCAGCCAAGACCGGGTCTCGGCCTACGAGCAGTACTTC
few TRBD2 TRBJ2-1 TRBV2 CASSGSGRYNEQFF TGTGCCAGCAGTGGGAGCGGGAGATACAATGAGCAGTTCTTC
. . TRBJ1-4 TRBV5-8 CASSLRGLLNEKLFF TGTGCCAGCAGCTTGAGAGGACTCCTAAATGAAAAACTGTTTTTT
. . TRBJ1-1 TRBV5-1 CASSLGSGTEAFF TGCGCCAGCAGCTTGGGTAGCGGCACTGAAGCTTTCTTT
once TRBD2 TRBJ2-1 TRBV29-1 CSVGGGYNEQFF TGCAGCGTTGGGGGGGGCTACAATGAGCAGTTCTTC
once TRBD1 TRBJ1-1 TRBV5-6 CASSLAQGAGLFF TGTGCCAGCAGCTTGGCTCAGGGGGCGGGCTTATTCTTT
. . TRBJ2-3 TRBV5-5 CASRTLQGSDTQYF TGTGCCAGCAGGACCTTACAGGGTTCAGATACGCAGTATTTT
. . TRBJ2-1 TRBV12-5 CASDFSENEQFF TGTGCTAGTGACTTTAGCGAGAATGAGCAGTTCTTC
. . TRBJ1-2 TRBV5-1 CASSFAGLGYTF TGCGCCAGCAGCTTTGCAGGGCTTGGCTACACCTTC
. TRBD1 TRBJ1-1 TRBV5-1 CASSGTGGSGGTEAFF TGCGCCAGCAGCGGGACAGGGGGCTCTGGTGGAACTGAAGCTTTCTTT
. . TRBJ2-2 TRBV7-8 CASSLVRGAGELFF TGTGCCAGCAGCTTAGTTAGGGGTGCCGGGGAGCTGTTTTTT
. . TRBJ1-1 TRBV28 CASWGEGVGWVFF TGTGCCAGCTGGGGGGAGGGCGTGGGCTGGGTTTTCTTT
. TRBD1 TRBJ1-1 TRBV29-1 CSDYRGQSTEAFF TGCAGCGACTACAGGGGGCAGAGCACTGAAGCTTTCTTT
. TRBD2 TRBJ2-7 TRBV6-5 CASSYSPSGPYEQYF TGTGCCAGCAGTTACTCTCCTAGCGGACCCTACGAGCAGTACTTC
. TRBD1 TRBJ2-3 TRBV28 CASSSGGEGTDTQYF TGTGCCAGCAGTTCAGGGGGCGAAGGCACAGATACGCAGTATTTT